This T cell receptor beta chain came from a study of CD8 T cells in ankylosing spondylitis. Whole-study findings and limits: Disease-linked clones, CD8+, were relatively rare in peripheral blood. The study looked at matched synovial fluid samples from ankylosing spondylitis patients. Disease-linked clones were reported to be significantly enriched there.

Quantitative 5'-RACE with molecular barcodes produced the TCR beta libraries. TCRdb recomputed calls from the 5' RACE reads with MiXCR, one row per CDR3 protein. The table has under 300,000 distinct CDR3 sequences, over 8.5% seen once; the top ten hold about 6.8%. The V gene lost 6 bases and the J gene lost 2 bases, with 11 bases spanning the gap. Germline CDR1 is MDHEN and CDR2 is SYDVKM. The CDR3 is 13 residues long. As concerns this clonotype: The target antigen is unknown.

Sequencing input: blood, either unsorted or a sorted T cell fraction (not recorded which). The TCR was taken from a male donor with ankylosing spondylitis or in good health (not recorded which). J is TRBJ2-7 and V is TRBV28; D may match TRBD1 or TRBD2 (5 bases each). The CDR3 sequence: CASSGTQAYEQYF. Written as DNA, the CDR3 is TGTGCCAGCAGCGGGACCCAGGCCTACGAGCAGTACTTC.